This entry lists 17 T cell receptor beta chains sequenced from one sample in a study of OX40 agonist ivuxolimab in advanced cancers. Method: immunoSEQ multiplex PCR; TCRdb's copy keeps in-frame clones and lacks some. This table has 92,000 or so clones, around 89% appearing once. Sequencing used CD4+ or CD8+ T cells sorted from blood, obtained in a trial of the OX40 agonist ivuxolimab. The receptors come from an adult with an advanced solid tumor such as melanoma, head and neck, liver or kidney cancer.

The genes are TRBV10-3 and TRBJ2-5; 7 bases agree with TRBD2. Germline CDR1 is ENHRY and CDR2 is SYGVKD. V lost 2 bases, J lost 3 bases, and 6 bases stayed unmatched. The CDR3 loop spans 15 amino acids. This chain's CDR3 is CAISEPQGGEETQYF. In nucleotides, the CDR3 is TGTGCCATCAGTGAGCCGCAGGGAGGGGAAGAGACCCAGTACTTC.

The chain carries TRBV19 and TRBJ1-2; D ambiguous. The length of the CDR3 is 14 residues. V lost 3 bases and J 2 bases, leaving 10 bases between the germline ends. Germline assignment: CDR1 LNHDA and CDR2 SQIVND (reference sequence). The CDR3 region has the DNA TGTGCCAGTAGTATGCCAGGATCCAACTATGGCTACACCTTC. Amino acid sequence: CASSMPGSNYGYTF.

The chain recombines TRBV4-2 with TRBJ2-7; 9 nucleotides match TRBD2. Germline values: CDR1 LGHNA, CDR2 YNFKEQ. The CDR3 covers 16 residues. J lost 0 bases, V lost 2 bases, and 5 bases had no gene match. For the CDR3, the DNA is TGTGCCAGCAGCCAAACAAGCGGGAGGTTCTCCTACGAGCAGTACTTC. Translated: CASSQTSGRFSYEQYF.

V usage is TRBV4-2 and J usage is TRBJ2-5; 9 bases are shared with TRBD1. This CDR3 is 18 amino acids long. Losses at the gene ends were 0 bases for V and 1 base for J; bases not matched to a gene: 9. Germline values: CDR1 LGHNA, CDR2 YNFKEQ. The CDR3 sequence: CASSQDPTGQGLQETQYF. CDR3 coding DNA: TGTGCCAGCAGCCAAGATCCCACGGGACAGGGTCTCCAAGAGACCCAGTACTTC.

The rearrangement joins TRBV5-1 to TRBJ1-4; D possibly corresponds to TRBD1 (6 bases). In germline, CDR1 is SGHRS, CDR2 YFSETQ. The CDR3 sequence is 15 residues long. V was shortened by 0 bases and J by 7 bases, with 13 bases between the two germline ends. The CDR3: CASSLVGGGVEKLFF. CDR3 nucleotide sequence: TGCGCCAGCAGCTTGGTCGGGGGCGGGGTTGAAAAACTGTTTTTT.

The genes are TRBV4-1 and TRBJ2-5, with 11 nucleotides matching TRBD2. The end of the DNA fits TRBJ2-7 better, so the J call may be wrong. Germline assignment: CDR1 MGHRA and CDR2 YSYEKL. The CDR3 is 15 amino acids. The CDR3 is CASSLRLAGTYEQYF. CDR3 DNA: TGCGCCAGCAGCCTTCGACTAGCGGGGACCTACGAGCAGTACTTC.

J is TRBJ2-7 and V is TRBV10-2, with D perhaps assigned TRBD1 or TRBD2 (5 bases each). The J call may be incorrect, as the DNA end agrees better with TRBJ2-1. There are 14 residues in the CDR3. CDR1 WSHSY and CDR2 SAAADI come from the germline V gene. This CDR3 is CASRDGTDYNEQFF. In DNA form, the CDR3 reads TGCGCCAGCAGGGACGGGACGGATTACAATGAGCAGTTCTTC.

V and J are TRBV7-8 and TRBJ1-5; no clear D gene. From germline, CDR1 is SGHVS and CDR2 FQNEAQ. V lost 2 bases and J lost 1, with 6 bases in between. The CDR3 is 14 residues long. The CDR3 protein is CASSLRESNQPQHF. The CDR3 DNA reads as TGTGCCAGCAGCTTAAGGGAGAGCAATCAGCCCCAGCATTTT.

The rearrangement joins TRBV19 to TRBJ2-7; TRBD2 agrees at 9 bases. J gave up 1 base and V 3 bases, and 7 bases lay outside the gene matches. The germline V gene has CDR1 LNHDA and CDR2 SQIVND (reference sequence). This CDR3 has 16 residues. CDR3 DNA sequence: TGTGCCAGTAGTATCCCTAGCGGGAAAGGGTCCTACGAGCAGTACTTC. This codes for CASSIPSGKGSYEQYF.

The CDR3 loop reads CASSLWAGMNTEAFF. The CDR3 region has the DNA TGTGCCAGCAGTTTATGGGCAGGCATGAACACTGAAGCTTTCTTT. J is TRBJ1-1 and V is TRBV27; D gene ambiguous. This CDR3 region has 15 residues. The V gene's germline CDR1 is MNHEY and CDR2 SMNVEV (reference sequence). The germline V and J ends were trimmed by 1 base and 0 bases, with 9 bases remaining between them.

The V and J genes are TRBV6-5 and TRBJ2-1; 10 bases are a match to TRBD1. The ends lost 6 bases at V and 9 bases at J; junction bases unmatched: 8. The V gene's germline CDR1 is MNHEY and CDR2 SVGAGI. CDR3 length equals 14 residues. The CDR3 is CASRSGQGFGEQFF. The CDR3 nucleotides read TGTGCCAGCAGGTCGGGACAGGGGTTTGGTGAGCAGTTCTTC.

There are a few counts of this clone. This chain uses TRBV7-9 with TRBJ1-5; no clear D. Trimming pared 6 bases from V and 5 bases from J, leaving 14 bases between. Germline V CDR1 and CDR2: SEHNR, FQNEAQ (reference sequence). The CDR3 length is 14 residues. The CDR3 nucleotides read TGTGCCAGCAGTACTACGTTCGCGGATCAGCCCCAGCATTTT. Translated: CASSTTFADQPQHF.

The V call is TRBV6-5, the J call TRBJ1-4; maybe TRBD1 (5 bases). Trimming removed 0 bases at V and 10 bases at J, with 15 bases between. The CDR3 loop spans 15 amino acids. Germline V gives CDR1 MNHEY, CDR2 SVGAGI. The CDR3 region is CASSYSTAPGGKLFF. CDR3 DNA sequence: TGTGCCAGCAGTTACTCGACGGCCCCTGGGGGAAAACTGTTTTTT.

Written as DNA, the CDR3 is TGTGCCAGCAGTCCCCAGGGGGCCTATCAGCCCCAGCATTTT. This gives the protein CASSPQGAYQPQHF. This chain uses TRBV6-5 with TRBJ1-5; 8 bases agree with TRBD1. Germline V CDR1 and CDR2: MNHEY, SVGAGI. The CDR3 extends over 14 amino acids. J lost 5 bases, V lost 5 bases, and 5 bases had no gene match.

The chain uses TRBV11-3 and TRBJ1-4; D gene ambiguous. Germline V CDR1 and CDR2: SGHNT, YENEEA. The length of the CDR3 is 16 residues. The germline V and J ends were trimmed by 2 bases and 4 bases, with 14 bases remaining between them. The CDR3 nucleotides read TGTGCCAGCAGCTTAATGAGTCAGGCCCATAATGAAAAACTGTTTTTT. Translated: CASSLMSQAHNEKLFF. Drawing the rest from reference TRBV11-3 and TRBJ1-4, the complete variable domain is EAGVVQSPRYKIIEKKQPVAFWCNPISGHNTLYWYLQNLGQGPELLIRYENEEAVDDSQLPKDRFSAERLKGVDSTLKIQPAELGDSAVYLCASSLMSQAHNEKLFFGSGTQLSVL.

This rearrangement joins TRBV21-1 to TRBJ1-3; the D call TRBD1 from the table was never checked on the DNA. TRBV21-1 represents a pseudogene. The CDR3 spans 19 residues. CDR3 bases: TGTGCCAGCAGCTTCCTGTCCCGGGACAGGGGGCCCCCTGGAAACACCATATATTTT. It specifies CASSFLSRDRGPPGNTIYF.

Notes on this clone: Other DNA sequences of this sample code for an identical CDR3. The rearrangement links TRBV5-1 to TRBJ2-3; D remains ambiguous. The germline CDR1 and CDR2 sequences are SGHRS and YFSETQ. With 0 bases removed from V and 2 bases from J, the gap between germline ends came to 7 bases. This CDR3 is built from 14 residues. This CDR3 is CASSLGGYTDTQYF. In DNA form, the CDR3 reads TGCGCCAGCAGCTTGGGGGGTTACACAGATACGCAGTATTTT.